Shown below are 27 T cell receptor beta chains from a single sample sequenced in a study of cytomegalovirus exposure and HLA in healthy donors. The PCR had 60 Vbeta and 13 Jbeta primers. This table comes from immunoSEQ multiplex PCR, and its TCRdb copy is limited to in-frame clones, with some not included. Of roughly 160,000 clones listed, roughly 80% are singletons. Sequencing was performed on PBMCs. These receptors all come from a woman younger than 45 in good health and CMV-seropositive.

This chain uses TRBV2 with TRBJ1-1, with 7 bases that match TRBD1. V gave up 6 bases and J gave up 3 bases; unmatched junction bases: 10. The CDR3 is made up of 15 amino acids. Germline lookup yields CDR1 SNHLY and CDR2 FYNNEI. In DNA form, the CDR3 reads TGTGCCAGCAGCTACAGGGGTGATGGGGACACTGAAGCTTTCTTT. Encoded protein: CASSYRGDGDTEAFF.

The chain combines TRBV5-8 with TRBJ2-3, with 12 bases lining up with TRBD1. From germline, CDR1 is SGHTS and CDR2 YDEGEE. The CDR3 covers 18 residues. V was pared by 0 bases and J by 5 bases, with 10 bases of the junction left unmatched. CDR3 residues: CASSLGGAGQGAIDTQYF. CDR3 in DNA: TGTGCCAGCAGCTTGGGGGGAGCGGGACAGGGGGCCATAGATACGCAGTATTTT.

The J gene is TRBJ1-2, the V gene TRBV7-2; D may be TRBD1 (6 bases). V was cut by 3 bases and J by 4 bases, with 15 bases left in between. Germline CDR1 reads SGHTA; CDR2 reads FQGNSA. This CDR3 is 15 amino acids long. The CDR3 is CASSFKGGSGYGYTF. The CDR3 DNA sequence: TGTGCCAGCAGCTTCAAAGGGGGATCAGGCTATGGCTACACCTTC.

The rearrangement links TRBV29-1 to TRBJ1-1; no definite D call. V lost 5 bases to trimming and J lost 0 bases, with 4 bases between them. The CDR3 is made up of 11 amino acids. Germline CDR1 is SQVTM and CDR2 is ANQGSEA. The CDR3 protein is CSVIMNTEAFF. Written as DNA, the CDR3 is TGCAGCGTTATTATGAACACTGAAGCTTTCTTT.

The V and J genes are TRBV6-6 and TRBJ1-2, with 7 nucleotides matching TRBD1. The trim removed 0 bases at V and 6 bases at J, leaving 4 bases unmatched. Looked up from germline, CDR1 is MNHNY and CDR2 is SVGAGI (reference sequence). The CDR3 is made up of 14 amino acids. CDR3: CASSYSEGANGYTF. In DNA form, the CDR3 reads TGTGCCAGCAGTTACTCGGAGGGGGCGAATGGCTACACCTTC.

The genes are TRBV7-9 and TRBJ2-7, with TRBD1 as a possible D gene (6 bases). Trimming cost V 6 bases and J 6 bases, with 15 bases left between them. Germline CDR1 is SEHNR and CDR2 is FQNEAQ (reference sequence). The CDR3 is made up of 13 amino acids. CDR3 in DNA: TGTGCCAGCAGTCGTACAGGGCCTCGCGAGCAGTACTTC. Translated, it gives CASSRTGPREQYF.

This sequence joins TRBV18 and TRBJ1-2; D remains ambiguous. Between the trimmed V and J ends, which lost 5 bases and 0 bases, there was a span of 13 bases. This CDR3 has 15 residues. CDR1 is KGHSH and CDR2 is LQKENI in the germline V gene. In nucleotides, the CDR3 is TGTGCCAGCTCATCAAGGCGGGAGTCTAACTATGGCTACACCTTC. Amino acid sequence: CASSSRRESNYGYTF. Together with reference TRBV18 and TRBJ1-2, the CDR3 gives the full variable domain: NAGVMQNPRHLVRRRGQEARLRCSPMKGHSHVYWYRQLPEEGLKFMVYLQKENIIDESGMPKERFSAEFPKEGPSILRIQQVVRGDSAAYFCASSSRRESNYGYTFGSGTRLTVV.

For this clone: One end of the junction does not line up with germline, which may come from a read error. This chain links TRBV7-9 with TRBJ1-2; D ambiguous. CDR3 length: 10 residues. CDR1 is SEHNR, CDR2 FQNEAQ, per germline (reference sequence). The CDR3 loop reads CSSISPPNNF. The CDR3 DNA follows: TGTTCCAGCATCTCCCCCCCGAACAACTTC.

Many counts were recorded for this clone. The rearrangement links TRBV4-3 to TRBJ2-2; D unclear. This CDR3 is built from 14 residues. The V gene lost 1 base and the J gene lost 8 bases, with 11 bases spanning the gap. Germline V gene data show CDR1 as LGHNA and CDR2 as YSLEER. CDR3 amino acids: CASSQVIRVGELFF. The CDR3 region has the DNA TGCGCCAGCAGCCAAGTTATCCGCGTTGGGGAGCTGTTTTTT.

The chain recombines TRBV6-6 with TRBJ1-6, with 7 bases aligning to TRBD1. The J segment lost 7 bases and the V segment lost 2 bases, leaving 8 bases of the junction unmatched. The CDR3 has 16 residues. In germline, CDR1 is MNHNY, CDR2 SVGAGI (reference sequence). The DNA of the CDR3 is TGTGCCAGCAGTTACGGGGCCCGGGACAGCAATTCACCCCTCCACTTT. Amino acids: CASSYGARDSNSPLHF.

This rearrangement joins TRBV5-1 to TRBJ2-3, with unresolved D. Trimming cost V 4 bases and J 2 bases, with 8 bases left between them. CDR1 is SGHRS and CDR2 is YFSETQ in the germline V gene. The CDR3 covers 13 residues. The chain's CDR3 is CASSPLVTDTQYF. The DNA for the CDR3 is TGCGCCAGCAGCCCCCTTGTCACAGATACGCAGTATTTT.

The J gene is TRBJ2-5, the V gene TRBV7-9; 9 bases map to TRBD2. The germline V gene has CDR1 SEHNR and CDR2 FQNEAQ (reference sequence). V dropped 5 bases and J dropped 5; count of bases not matched to a gene: 15. The CDR3 covers 17 residues. This CDR3 reads CASSETSGGPKRETQYF. For the CDR3, the DNA is TGTGCCAGCAGCGAAACCAGCGGGGGGCCGAAGCGGGAGACCCAGTACTTC.

The table lists this clone with a count of one. The V gene is TRBV7-6, the J gene TRBJ1-6, with a weak D call TRBD1 (5 bases). In germline, CDR1 is SGHVS, CDR2 FNYEAQ. V was pared by 1 base and J by 6 bases, with 10 bases between. CDR3 size: 15 residues. In DNA, the CDR3 is TGTGCCAGCAGCTTAGGGCGGCAGGGTAATTCACCCCTCCACTTT. Its protein is CASSLGRQGNSPLHF.

This clone was detected only once. The V and J genes are TRBV6-1 and TRBJ2-7; D gene ambiguous. V lost 10 bases and J 6 bases, leaving 10 bases between the germline ends. The length of the CDR3 is 10 residues. Germline CDR1 is MNHNS and CDR2 is SASEGT. CDR3 bases: TGTGCCACAGAGGTCGGCGAGCAGTACTTC. Translation: CATEVGEQYF.

The DNA of the CDR3 is TGTGCCAGCAGGGACAGGGGGCGCTTGGGCTACACCTTC. Protein sequence: CASRDRGRLGYTF. J is TRBJ1-2 and V is TRBV28, with TRBD1 identical over 11 bases. V gave up 6 bases and J gave up 8 bases; unmatched junction bases: 5. Looked up from germline, CDR1 is MDHEN and CDR2 is SYDVKM. CDR3 length equals 13 residues.

The chain employs TRBV7-2 and TRBJ1-2; D not resolved. V lost 5 bases, J lost 5 bases, and 15 bases lay in between. The CDR3 is made up of 14 amino acids. Germline V lookup: CDR1 SGHTA, CDR2 FQGNSA. Here the CDR3 DNA reads TGTGCCAGCAGCCATAACCTGGGGAGGTATGGCTACACCTTC. Translation gives CASSHNLGRYGYTF.

The rearrangement joins TRBV5-6 to TRBJ1-2; a weak D match, TRBD1 (5 bases). Germline V lookup: CDR1 SGHDT, CDR2 YYEEEE. V shed 3 bases and J shed 1 base, with 19 bases lying between them. CDR3 length equals 17 residues. The CDR3 DNA follows: TGTGCCAGCAGCTCCCCCCCACAGGAGACCTTTAACTATGGCTACACCTTC. This codes for CASSSPPQETFNYGYTF.

V gene TRBV11-2 combines with J gene TRBJ1-3; D is ambiguous. Looked up from germline, CDR1 is SGHAT and CDR2 is FQNNGV. Trimming shortened V by 3 bases and J by 0 bases, and 3 bases separated the two germline ends. The CDR3 has 13 residues. CDR3 coding DNA: TGTGCCAGCAGCTTGAGCTCTGGAAACACCATATATTTT. It translates to CASSLSSGNTIYF.

The gene calls are TRBV4-3 and TRBJ1-2; tentative D call: TRBD1 (6 bases). The CDR3 sequence is 17 residues long. V was shortened by 0 bases and J by 6 bases, with 20 bases between the two germline ends. Germline V CDR1 and CDR2: LGHNA, YSLEER. This chain's CDR3 is CASSQDLVRGAENGYTF. CDR3 in DNA: TGCGCCAGCAGCCAAGATTTAGTACGGGGGGCCGAAAATGGCTACACCTTC.

The chain links TRBV4-2 to TRBJ2-3; unclear D gene. Deletions cut 1 base from V and 4 bases from J, with 12 bases between. The CDR3 is made up of 15 amino acids. The germline gives CDR1 LGHNA, CDR2 YNFKEQ. CDR3 DNA sequence: TGTGCCAGCAGCCAAGTCAAGCTTATGGCAGATACGCAGTATTTT. As protein: CASSQVKLMADTQYF.

The chain is built from TRBV10-3 and TRBJ2-7; TRBD1 aligns across 9 bases. The CDR3 runs to 15 residues. Germline V gene sequence: CDR1 ENHRY, CDR2 SYGVKD. V lost 6 bases, J lost 2 bases, and 8 bases stayed unmatched. Here the CDR3 DNA reads TGTGCCATCAGGAAGGTCGGGACAGGGACCTACGAGCAGTACTTC. Protein: CAIRKVGTGTYEQYF.

The chain couples TRBV15 to TRBJ1-2; 8 bases align to TRBD1. Germline V CDR1 and CDR2: LNHNV, YYDKDF (reference sequence). V was clipped by 5 bases and J by 4 bases; unmatched bases: 9. There are 15 residues in the CDR3. The CDR3 sequence: CATSVSGGWVYGYTF. The CDR3 bases are TGTGCCACCAGCGTTTCAGGGGGCTGGGTCTATGGCTACACCTTC.

The rearrangement uses TRBV13 and TRBJ1-1, with TRBD1 matching 10 bases. J lost 4 bases, V lost 4 bases, and 15 bases had no gene match. Per the germline V gene, CDR1 is PRHDT and CDR2 is FYEKMQ (reference sequence). This CDR3 region has 18 residues. CDR3 coding DNA: TGTGCCAGCAGCTCCGGCGGCCATCTCGGGACAGGGGTCACTGAAGCTTTCTTT. Translation: CASSSGGHLGTGVTEAFF. The full variable domain, completed using reference TRBV13 and TRBJ1-1, is AAGVIQSPRHLIKEKRETATLKCYPIPRHDTVYWYQQGPGQDPQFLISFYEKMQSDKGSIPDRFSAQQFSDYHSELNMSSLELGDSALYFCASSSGGHLGTGVTEAFFGQGTRLTVV.

The chain couples TRBV2 to TRBJ2-7, with 8 bases fitting TRBD1. This CDR3 has 14 amino acids. V dropped 5 bases and J dropped 3; count of bases not matched to a gene: 6. Germline V gene sequence: CDR1 SNHLY, CDR2 FYNNEI. For the CDR3, the DNA is TGTGCCAGCAGTTTTCAGGGGGCCGGCTACGAGCAGTACTTC. Translating it yields CASSFQGAGYEQYF.

The rearrangement links TRBV5-4 to TRBJ2-7; TRBD2 matches 11 bases. V gave up 4 bases and J gave up 9 bases; unmatched junction bases: 12. The CDR3 runs 15 residues. Germline assignment: CDR1 SGHNT and CDR2 YYREEE (reference sequence). In nucleotides, the CDR3 is TGTGCCAGCAGCGTACCACTAGCGGGGGCCGGGGTGCAGTACTTC. Translating it yields CASSVPLAGAGVQYF.

The chain recombines TRBV4-1 with TRBJ1-4; D possibly corresponds to TRBD1 (6 bases). The length of the CDR3 is 20 residues. Per the germline V gene, CDR1 is MGHRA and CDR2 is YSYEKL. Trimming pared 1 base from V and 2 bases from J, leaving 23 bases between. The CDR3 loop reads CASSQGLRGQTPGTNEKLFF. DNA of the CDR3: TGCGCCAGCAGCCAAGGCCTGAGAGGACAGACCCCAGGGACTAATGAAAAACTGTTTTTT.

The chain employs TRBV5-1 and TRBJ2-7; D gene ambiguous. The germline V gene has CDR1 SGHRS and CDR2 YFSETQ. The germline V and J ends were trimmed by 4 bases and 4 bases, with 12 bases remaining between them. The CDR3 extends over 13 amino acids. The CDR3 loop reads CASSEATLYEQYF. In nucleotides, the CDR3 is TGCGCCAGCAGCGAAGCCACTCTTTACGAGCAGTACTTC.